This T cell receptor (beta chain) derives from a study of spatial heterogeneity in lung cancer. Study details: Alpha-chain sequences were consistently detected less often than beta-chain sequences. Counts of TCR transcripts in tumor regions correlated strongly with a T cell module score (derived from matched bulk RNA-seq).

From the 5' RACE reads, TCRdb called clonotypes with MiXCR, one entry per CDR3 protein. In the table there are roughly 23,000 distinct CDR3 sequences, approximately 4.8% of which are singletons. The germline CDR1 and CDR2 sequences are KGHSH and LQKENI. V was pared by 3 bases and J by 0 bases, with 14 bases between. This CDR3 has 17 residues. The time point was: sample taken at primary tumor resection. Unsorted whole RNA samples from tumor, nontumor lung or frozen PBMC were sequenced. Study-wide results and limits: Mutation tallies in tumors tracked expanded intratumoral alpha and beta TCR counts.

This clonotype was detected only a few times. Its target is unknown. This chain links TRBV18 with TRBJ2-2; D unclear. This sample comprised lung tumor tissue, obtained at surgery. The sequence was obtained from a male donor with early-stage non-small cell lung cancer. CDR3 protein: CASSPFAETTNTGELFF. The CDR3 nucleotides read TGTGCCAGCTCACCCTTTGCCGAGACAACGAACACCGGGGAGCTGTTTTTT.